Listed below are T cell receptor beta chains from one sample, sequenced in a study of naive and memory T cell subsets. Using its own MiXCR run on the UMI-ligation and nested PCR reads, TCRdb lists one record per CDR3 protein. The sample contains approximately 89,000 distinct CDR3 sequences, 5.5% to 8.5% of which appear only once. Material for sequencing was central memory CD4+ T cells from blood. These receptors were collected from a human donor in good health. The CDR3 runs from the conserved cysteine through the conserved F or W. Each record gives: V gene, J gene, D gene, clone size, CDR3 protein, CDR3 DNA. The D gene is left open where the match is weak. Only part of the rows carry a size: once, few, many, or a class if the clone is expanded.

v_call: TRBV5-1; j_call: TRBJ1-1; d_call: .; clone_size: many; cdr3_aa: CASSSIGGNVEAFF; cdr3_nt: TGCGCCAGCAGCTCCATAGGTGGGAATGTCGAGGCTTTCTTT
v_call: TRBV29-1; j_call: TRBJ2-5; d_call: .; clone_size: many; cdr3_aa: CSVVVRPNGKTQYF; cdr3_nt: TGCAGCGTTGTGGTTAGACCCAATGGAAAGACCCAGTACTTC
v_call: TRBV25-1; j_call: TRBJ1-3; d_call: .; clone_size: many; cdr3_aa: CASSPSWGNTIYF; cdr3_nt: TGTGCCAGCAGTCCCTCTTGGGGAAACACCATATATTTT
v_call: TRBV7-8; j_call: TRBJ1-2; d_call: TRBD1; clone_size: .; cdr3_aa: CASSPWLGTAYGYTF; cdr3_nt: TGTGCCAGCAGCCCCTGGCTAGGGACAGCCTATGGCTACACCTTC
v_call: TRBV5-4; j_call: TRBJ2-3; d_call: .; clone_size: .; cdr3_aa: CASSLELRRRSTDTQYF; cdr3_nt: TGTGCCAGCAGCTTGGAGTTGCGGAGACGCTCCACAGATACGCAGTATTTT
v_call: TRBV18; j_call: TRBJ2-6; d_call: .; clone_size: many; cdr3_aa: CASSPRGTGANVLTF; cdr3_nt: TGTGCCAGCTCTCCCAGGGGAACTGGGGCCAACGTCCTGACTTTC
v_call: TRBV2; j_call: TRBJ1-1; d_call: TRBD1; clone_size: few; cdr3_aa: CASSRQGANTEAFF; cdr3_nt: TGTGCCAGCAGCCGACAGGGAGCGAACACTGAAGCTTTCTTT
v_call: TRBV5-1; j_call: TRBJ1-6; d_call: TRBD1; clone_size: many; cdr3_aa: CASSFDQGQGASPLHF; cdr3_nt: TGCGCCAGCAGCTTCGATCAGGGACAGGGGGCTTCACCCCTCCACTTT
v_call: TRBV28; j_call: TRBJ1-5; d_call: .; clone_size: many; cdr3_aa: CASSGDGVLNQPQHF; cdr3_nt: TGTGCCAGCAGTGGGGACGGAGTCCTCAATCAGCCCCAGCATTTT
v_call: TRBV5-1; j_call: TRBJ2-7; d_call: TRBD2; clone_size: .; cdr3_aa: CASSRSGVGEQYF; cdr3_nt: TGCGCCAGCAGCCGTAGCGGGGTCGGCGAGCAGTACTTC
v_call: TRBV6-6; j_call: TRBJ1-5; d_call: .; clone_size: many; cdr3_aa: CASSTTRDGDQPQHF; cdr3_nt: TGTGCCAGCAGTACCACAAGGGATGGTGATCAGCCCCAGCATTTT
v_call: TRBV12-3/TRBV12-4; j_call: TRBJ2-1; d_call: TRBD1; clone_size: many; cdr3_aa: CASSSRDRNNEQFF; cdr3_nt: TGTGCCAGCAGTTCCCGGGACAGAAACAATGAGCAGTTCTTC
v_call: TRBV20-1; j_call: TRBJ1-5; d_call: .; clone_size: many; cdr3_aa: CSARDGGQGGRNQPQHF; cdr3_nt: TGCAGTGCTAGAGATGGGGGCCAGGGAGGGCGCAATCAGCCCCAGCATTTT
v_call: TRBV12-3/TRBV12-4; j_call: TRBJ1-5; d_call: TRBD1; clone_size: many; cdr3_aa: CASRKVGQGGQPQHF; cdr3_nt: TGTGCCAGCAGAAAGGTAGGACAGGGCGGCCAGCCCCAGCATTTT
v_call: TRBV20-1; j_call: TRBJ2-7; d_call: .; clone_size: few; cdr3_aa: CSARDEGARYEQYF; cdr3_nt: TGCAGTGCTAGAGATGAAGGGGCCCGATACGAGCAGTACTTC
v_call: TRBV6-5; j_call: TRBJ2-1; d_call: TRBD2; clone_size: few; cdr3_aa: CASSYRGRLAGNNEQFF; cdr3_nt: TGTGCCAGCAGTTACCGAGGTAGACTAGCGGGGAACAATGAGCAGTTCTTC
v_call: TRBV6-5; j_call: TRBJ2-2; d_call: .; clone_size: .; cdr3_aa: CASSYSTNTGELFF; cdr3_nt: TGTGCCAGCAGTTACTCTACTAACACCGGGGAGCTGTTTTTT
v_call: TRBV2; j_call: TRBJ1-1; d_call: .; clone_size: many; cdr3_aa: CASRKTGQAEAFF; cdr3_nt: TGTGCCAGCAGAAAGACTGGGCAGGCTGAAGCTTTCTTT
v_call: TRBV20-1; j_call: TRBJ2-3; d_call: TRBD2; clone_size: few; cdr3_aa: CSAGLAGMITQYF; cdr3_nt: TGCAGTGCGGGACTAGCGGGGATGATAACGCAGTATTTT
v_call: TRBV27; j_call: TRBJ1-4; d_call: TRBD1; clone_size: .; cdr3_aa: CASSKQGSGNEKLFF; cdr3_nt: TGTGCCAGCAGTAAACAGGGGTCAGGTAATGAAAAACTGTTTTTT
v_call: TRBV18; j_call: TRBJ2-5; d_call: TRBD2; clone_size: few; cdr3_aa: CASSSGLAETQYF; cdr3_nt: TGTGCCAGCTCATCAGGACTAGCAGAGACCCAGTACTTC
v_call: TRBV28; j_call: TRBJ1-6; d_call: .; clone_size: many; cdr3_aa: CASIEGTLRNSPLHF; cdr3_nt: TGTGCCAGCATTGAAGGGACCCTTAGGAATTCACCCCTCCACTTT
v_call: TRBV7-2; j_call: TRBJ2-2; d_call: TRBD2; clone_size: many; cdr3_aa: CASSSMNPSGNVGELFF; cdr3_nt: TGTGCCAGCAGCTCAATGAATCCTAGCGGGAATGTCGGGGAGCTGTTTTTT
v_call: TRBV5-4; j_call: TRBJ1-2; d_call: .; clone_size: few; cdr3_aa: CASSLSEKYGYTF; cdr3_nt: TGTGCCAGCAGCTTGTCGGAGAAATATGGCTACACCTTC
v_call: TRBV5-4; j_call: TRBJ2-1; d_call: TRBD2; clone_size: .; cdr3_aa: CASSSELAGVKFF; cdr3_nt: TGTGCCAGCAGCTCTGAACTAGCGGGAGTTAAGTTCTTC
v_call: TRBV6-2/TRBV6-3; j_call: TRBJ2-1; d_call: .; clone_size: .; cdr3_aa: CASSSRPYNEQFF; cdr3_nt: TGTGCCAGCAGTTCAAGACCTTACAATGAGCAGTTCTTC